This T cell receptor (beta chain) was recovered during a study of identical twins. TCRdb reprocessed the 5' RACE reads with MiXCR, giving one entry per CDR3 protein. The repertoire holds hundreds of thousands of distinct CDR3 sequences, with 9% to 15% as singletons. The V gene's germline CDR1 is MDHEN and CDR2 SYDVKM. The length of the CDR3 is 13 residues. V shed 3 bases and J 6 bases; nucleotides not matched to a gene: 4. These same data were also listed under a study on yellow fever vaccine responses in identical twins. That work states: Among the twins, the vaccine T cell response reportedly seemed partly convergent and partly personalized.

Specimen: CD8+ T cells sorted from blood. The chain is built from TRBV28 and TRBJ1-2; 7 bases agree with TRBD1. The receptor comes from a woman aged 18-29 years in good health. DNA for the CDR3: TGTGCCAGCAGTTTCGGGACAGTCAATGGCTACACCTTC. Amino acids: CASSFGTVNGYTF.